This T cell receptor (beta chain) was captured in a study of cytomegalovirus exposure and HLA in healthy donors. Whole-study results and caveats: Productive rates of about 87% or about 30% were seen for most TCR beta V segments in an earlier analysis. Specificity of three CMV-associated chains for CMV antigens was verified in vitro. A likely sequencing artifact accounted for one observed cluster of highly shared sequence variants. The study labeled fewer than 200 TCR beta chains cytomegalovirus-associated.

Of note for this clone: Its antigen is still unknown.

The PCR used 60 Vbeta and 13 Jbeta primers. Using immunoSEQ multiplex PCR, the repertoire was profiled, and TCRdb retains in-frame clones only, with some absent. The repertoire includes 100,000 to 150,000 clones, approximately 78% of them detected once, and roughly 4% sits in the top ten. The TCR was taken from a man aged 40-49 years in good health and CMV-seronegative. Source material: PBMCs.

DNA for the CDR3: TGCGCCAGCAGCCCCGACAGGGCGGTACCACCCCTCCACTTT. Its translation is CASSPDRAVPPLHF. The genes are TRBV4-3 and TRBJ1-6, with TRBD1 identical over 7 bases. CDR1 LGHNA and CDR2 YSLEER come from the germline V gene. The CDR3 is 14 residues long. V dropped 4 bases and J dropped 11; count of bases not matched to a gene: 8.